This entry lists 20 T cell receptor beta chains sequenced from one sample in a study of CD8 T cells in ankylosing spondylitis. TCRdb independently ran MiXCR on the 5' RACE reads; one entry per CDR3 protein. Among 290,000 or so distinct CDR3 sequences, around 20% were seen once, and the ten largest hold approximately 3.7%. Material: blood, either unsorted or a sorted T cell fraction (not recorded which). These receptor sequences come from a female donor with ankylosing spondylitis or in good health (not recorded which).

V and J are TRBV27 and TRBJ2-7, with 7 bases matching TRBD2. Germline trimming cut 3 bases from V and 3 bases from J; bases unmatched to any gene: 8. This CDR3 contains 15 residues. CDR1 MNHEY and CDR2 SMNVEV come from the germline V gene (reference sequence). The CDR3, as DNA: TGTGCCAGCAGTTTTAGGTGGGAGGGCTTCTACGAGCAGTACTTC. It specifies CASSFRWEGFYEQYF.

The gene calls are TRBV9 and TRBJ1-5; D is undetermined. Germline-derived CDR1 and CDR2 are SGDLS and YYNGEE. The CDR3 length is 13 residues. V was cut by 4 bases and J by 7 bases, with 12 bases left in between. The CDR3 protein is CASSREAHQPQHF. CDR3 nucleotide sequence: TGTGCCAGCAGCCGAGAGGCTCACCAGCCCCAGCATTTT.

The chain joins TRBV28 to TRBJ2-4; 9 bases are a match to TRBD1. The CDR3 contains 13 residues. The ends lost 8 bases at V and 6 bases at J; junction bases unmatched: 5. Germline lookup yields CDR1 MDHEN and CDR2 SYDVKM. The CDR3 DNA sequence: TGTGCCAGCGGAGGGACAGGGAGAAACATTCAGTACTTC. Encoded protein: CASGGTGRNIQYF. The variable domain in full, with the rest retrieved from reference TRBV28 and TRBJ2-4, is DVKVTQSSRYLVKRTGEKVFLECVQDMDHENMFWYRQDPGLGLRLIYFSYDVKMKEKGDIPEGYSVSREKKERFSLILESASTNQTSMYLCASGGTGRNIQYFGAGTRLSVL.

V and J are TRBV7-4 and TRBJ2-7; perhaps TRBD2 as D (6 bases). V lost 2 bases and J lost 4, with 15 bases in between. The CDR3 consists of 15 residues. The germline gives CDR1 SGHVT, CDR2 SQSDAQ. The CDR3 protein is CASSLLALPRYEQYF. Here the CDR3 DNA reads TGTGCCAGCAGCTTACTAGCGCTTCCACGGTACGAGCAGTACTTC.

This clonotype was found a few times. The chain's CDR3 is CASTLRDYYNEQFF. As DNA, the CDR3 is TGTGCCAGCACCCTTCGGGACTATTACAATGAGCAGTTCTTC. The chain has TRBV6-2 or TRBV6-3 and TRBJ2-1; TRBD2 matches 7 bases. The CDR3 is made up of 14 amino acids. J gave up 4 bases and V 7 bases, and 7 bases lay outside the gene matches. Germline values: CDR1 MNHEY, CDR2 SVGEGT.

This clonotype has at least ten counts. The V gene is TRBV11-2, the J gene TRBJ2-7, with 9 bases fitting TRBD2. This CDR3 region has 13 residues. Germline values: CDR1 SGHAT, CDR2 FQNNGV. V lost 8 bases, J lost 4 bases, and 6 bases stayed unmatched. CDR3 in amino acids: CASGLAGAYEQYF. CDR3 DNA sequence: TGTGCCAGCGGATTAGCGGGAGCTTACGAGCAGTACTTC.

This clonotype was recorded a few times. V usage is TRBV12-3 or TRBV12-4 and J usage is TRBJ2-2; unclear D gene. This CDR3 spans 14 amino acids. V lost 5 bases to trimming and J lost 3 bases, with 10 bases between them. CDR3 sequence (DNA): TGTGCCAGCAGTCCCGGATACTACACCGGGGAGCTGTTTTTT. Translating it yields CASSPGYYTGELFF.

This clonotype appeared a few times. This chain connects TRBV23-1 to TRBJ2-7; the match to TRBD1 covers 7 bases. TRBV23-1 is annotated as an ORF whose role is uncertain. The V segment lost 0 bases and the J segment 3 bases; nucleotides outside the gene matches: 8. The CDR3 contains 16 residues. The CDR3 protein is CASSQSGTAIHYEQYF. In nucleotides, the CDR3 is TGCGCCAGCAGTCAATCTGGGACAGCTATACACTACGAGCAGTACTTC.

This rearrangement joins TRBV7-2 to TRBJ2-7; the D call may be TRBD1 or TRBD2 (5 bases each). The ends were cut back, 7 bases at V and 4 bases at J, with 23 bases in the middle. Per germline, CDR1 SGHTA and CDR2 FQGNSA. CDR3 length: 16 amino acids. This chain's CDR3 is CASTTLSGRTFYEQYF. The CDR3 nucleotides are TGTGCCAGCACTACCCTGTCGGGACGGACTTTTTACGAGCAGTACTTC. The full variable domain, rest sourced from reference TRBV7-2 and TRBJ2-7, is GAGVSQSPSNKVTEKGKDVELRCDPISGHTALYWYRQSLGQGLEFLIYFQGNSAPDKSGLPSDRFSAERTGGSVSTLTIQRTQQEDSAVYLCASTTLSGRTFYEQYFGPGTRLTVT.

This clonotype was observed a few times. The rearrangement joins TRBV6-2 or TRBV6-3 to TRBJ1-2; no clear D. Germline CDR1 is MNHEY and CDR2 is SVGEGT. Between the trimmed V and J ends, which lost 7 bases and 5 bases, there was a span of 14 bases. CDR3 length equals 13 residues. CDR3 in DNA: TGTGCCAGCACGCCCTTGAGGGCTTATGGCTACACCTTC. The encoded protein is CASTPLRAYGYTF.

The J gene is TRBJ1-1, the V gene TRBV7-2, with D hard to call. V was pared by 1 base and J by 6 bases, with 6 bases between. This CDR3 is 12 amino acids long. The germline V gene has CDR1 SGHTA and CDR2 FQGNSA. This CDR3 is CASSLGWAEAFF. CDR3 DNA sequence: TGTGCCAGCAGCTTAGGATGGGCTGAAGCTTTCTTT. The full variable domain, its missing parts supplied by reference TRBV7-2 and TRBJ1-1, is GAGVSQSPSNKVTEKGKDVELRCDPISGHTALYWYRQSLGQGLEFLIYFQGNSAPDKSGLPSDRFSAERTGGSVSTLTIQRTQQEDSAVYLCASSLGWAEAFFGQGTRLTVV.

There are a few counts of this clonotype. The CDR3 loop is CASSMRQTEAFF. The CDR3 nucleotides read TGTGCCAGCAGCATGAGGCAGACTGAAGCTTTCTTT. V usage is TRBV7-9 and J usage is TRBJ1-1; D is uncertain. V lost 5 bases to trimming and J lost 5 bases, with 9 bases between them. The CDR3 contains 12 residues. Germline CDR1 is SEHNR and CDR2 is FQNEAQ (reference sequence).

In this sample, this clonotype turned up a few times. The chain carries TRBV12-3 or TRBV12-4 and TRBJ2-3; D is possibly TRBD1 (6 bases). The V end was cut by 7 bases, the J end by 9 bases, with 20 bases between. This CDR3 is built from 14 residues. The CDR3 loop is CASNPGTPFGTQYF. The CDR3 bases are TGTGCCAGCAATCCCGGGACACCTTTTGGCACGCAGTATTTT.

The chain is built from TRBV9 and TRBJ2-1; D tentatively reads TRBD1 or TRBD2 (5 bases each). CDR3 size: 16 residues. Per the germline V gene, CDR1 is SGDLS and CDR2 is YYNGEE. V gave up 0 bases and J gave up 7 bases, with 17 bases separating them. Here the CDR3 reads CASSVGGRGWGNEQFF. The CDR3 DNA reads TGTGCCAGCAGCGTAGGAGGAAGGGGCTGGGGGAATGAGCAGTTCTTC.

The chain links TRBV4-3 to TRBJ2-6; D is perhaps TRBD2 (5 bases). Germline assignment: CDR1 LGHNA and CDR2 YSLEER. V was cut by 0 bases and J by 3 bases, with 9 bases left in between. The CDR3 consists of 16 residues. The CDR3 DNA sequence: TGCGCCAGCAGCCAAGATCTGGGGAGTGGGGCCAACGTCCTGACTTTC. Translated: CASSQDLGSGANVLTF.

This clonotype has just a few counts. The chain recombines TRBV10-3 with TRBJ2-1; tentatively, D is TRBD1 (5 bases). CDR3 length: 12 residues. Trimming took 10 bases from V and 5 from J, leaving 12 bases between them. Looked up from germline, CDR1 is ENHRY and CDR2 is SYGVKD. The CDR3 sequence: CATTTGDNEQFF. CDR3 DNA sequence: TGTGCCACCACTACAGGAGACAATGAGCAGTTCTTC.

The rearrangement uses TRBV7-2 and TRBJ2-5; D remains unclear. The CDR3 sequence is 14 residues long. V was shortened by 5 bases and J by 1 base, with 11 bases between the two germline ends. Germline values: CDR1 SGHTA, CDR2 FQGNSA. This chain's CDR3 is CASSTRIGQETQYF. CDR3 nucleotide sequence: TGTGCCAGCAGCACCCGAATAGGCCAAGAGACCCAGTACTTC.

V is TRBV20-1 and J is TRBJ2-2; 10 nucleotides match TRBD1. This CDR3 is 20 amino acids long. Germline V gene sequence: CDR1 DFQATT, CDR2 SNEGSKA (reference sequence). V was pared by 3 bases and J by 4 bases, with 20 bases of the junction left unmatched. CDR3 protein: CSARVWTGLLGTGATGELFF. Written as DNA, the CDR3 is TGCAGTGCTAGGGTTTGGACCGGTTTATTGGGGACAGGGGCCACCGGGGAGCTGTTTTTT.

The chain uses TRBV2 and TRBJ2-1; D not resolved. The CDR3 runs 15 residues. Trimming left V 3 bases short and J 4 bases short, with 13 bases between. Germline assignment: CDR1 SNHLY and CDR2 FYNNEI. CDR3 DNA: TGTGCCAGCAGTGAGGGTCCATCTTCATACAATGAGCAGTTCTTC. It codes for CASSEGPSSYNEQFF.

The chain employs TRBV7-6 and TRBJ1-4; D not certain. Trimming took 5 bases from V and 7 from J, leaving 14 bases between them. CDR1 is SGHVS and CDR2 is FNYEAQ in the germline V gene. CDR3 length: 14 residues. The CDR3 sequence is CASSRDRDAEKLFF. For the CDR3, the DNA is TGTGCCAGCAGCCGGGATAGAGACGCTGAAAAACTGTTTTTT.